Shown below are 32 T cell receptor beta chains from a single sample sequenced in a study of regulatory T cells in long-lasting Graves disease. Time point defined: newly diagnosed GD, antithyroid drugs for less than 3 months. TCR sequences were obtained from RNA taken from PBMCs. The authors built TCR beta libraries using iRepertoire HTBI primers and Arm-PCR of CDR3 regions. TCRdb passed the multiplex PCR reads through MiXCR, listing each CDR3 protein once. The sample has 350,000 to 400,000 distinct CDR3 sequences; about 16% are singletons. This sample also appeared in a second study, on T cells in Graves' hyperthyroidism and ophthalmopathy.

The source was peripheral blood mononuclear cells (PBMCs), collected at new diagnosis, from a patient treated with antithyroid drugs. These receptors were taken from a woman aged 18-29 years with Graves disease.

This clonotype was observed a few times. V usage is TRBV27 and J usage is TRBJ2-7, with D tentatively TRBD1 (6 bases). V lost 3 bases and J 6 bases, leaving 18 bases between the germline ends. Per germline, CDR1 MNHEY and CDR2 SMNVEV (reference sequence). This CDR3 spans 15 amino acids. The CDR3 spells CASSFNRALLPEQYF. Written as DNA, the CDR3 is TGTGCCAGCAGTTTCAACAGGGCTCTTCTGCCCGAGCAGTACTTC.

V usage is TRBV4-1 and J usage is TRBJ1-6; 8 bases align to TRBD1. The trim removed 3 bases at V and 4 bases at J, leaving 2 bases unmatched. The CDR3 loop spans 15 amino acids. Germline V gene sequence: CDR1 MGHRA, CDR2 YSYEKL. CDR3 nucleotides: TGCGCCAGCAGCCACAGACAGGGGTATAATTCACCCCTCCACTTT. This translates into CASSHRQGYNSPLHF.

This clonotype was detected ten times or more. The genes are TRBV6-1 and TRBJ1-1; the match to TRBD1 covers 7 bases. V lost 6 bases, J lost 4 bases, and 11 bases stayed unmatched. There are 15 residues in the CDR3. Germline CDR1 reads MNHNS; CDR2 reads SASEGT. The CDR3 sequence: CASSLSWTGGTEAFF. In DNA form, the CDR3 reads TGTGCCAGCAGCCTAAGCTGGACAGGTGGCACTGAAGCTTTCTTT.

This clonotype occurred many times. The chain joins TRBV3-1 to TRBJ2-7; 7 nucleotides line up with TRBD1. The CDR3 contains 15 residues. CDR1 LGHDT and CDR2 YNNKEL come from the germline V gene (reference sequence). The ends lost 0 bases at V and 4 bases at J; junction bases unmatched: 6. The CDR3 spells CASSQDQGRGYEQYF. In nucleotides, the CDR3 is TGTGCCAGCAGCCAAGATCAAGGCAGGGGGTACGAGCAGTACTTC.

The chain has TRBV20-1 and TRBJ1-2; TRBD1 might be the D (6 bases). This CDR3 comprises 13 residues. Trimming left V 7 bases short and J 1 base short, with 13 bases between. Germline values: CDR1 DFQATT, CDR2 SNEGSKA (reference sequence). The CDR3 DNA is TGCAGTGGGCCAAGGGGGGATAACTATGGCTACACCTTC. The encoded protein is CSGPRGDNYGYTF.

This clonotype was seen a handful of times. The J gene is TRBJ1-1, the V gene TRBV6-2 or TRBV6-3; D not certain. Per germline, CDR1 MNHEY and CDR2 SVGEGT. The CDR3 runs to 13 residues. Trimming cost V 5 bases and J 5 bases, with 12 bases left between them. CDR3 DNA: TGTGCCAGCAGTGGCAAAGGGCGAACTGAAGCTTTCTTT. Translated, it gives CASSGKGRTEAFF.

The V gene is TRBV11-2, the J gene TRBJ2-1; 8 nucleotides line up with TRBD2. The CDR3 consists of 17 residues. With 0 bases clipped from V and 5 bases from J, the junction kept 9 bases outside the gene matches. Germline loops: CDR1 SGHAT, CDR2 FQNNGV. Here the CDR3 reads CASSLEYATSEDNEQFF. The CDR3 bases are TGTGCCAGCAGCTTAGAATACGCGACTAGCGAAGACAATGAGCAGTTCTTC.

In regard to this clonotype: Given a far larger clone just one base away, this is likely a sequencing read error. V is TRBV29-1 and J is TRBJ2-1; TRBD2 aligns across 9 bases. CDR1 SQVTM and CDR2 ANQGSEA come from the germline V gene. With 7 bases clipped from V and 10 bases from J, the junction kept 14 bases outside the gene matches. The CDR3 is 14 amino acids. The CDR3 is CSAAGLAGFYEQFF. The CDR3 nucleotides read TGCAGCGCCGCAGGGCTAGCGGGGTTCTACGAGCAGTTCTTC.

This clonotype was counted ten times or more. This chain uses TRBV11-2 with TRBJ2-2; D is uncertain. Germline V CDR1 and CDR2: SGHAT, FQNNGV. CDR3 length equals 16 residues. V dropped 5 bases and J dropped 0 bases, with 13 bases sitting between them. DNA of the CDR3: TGTGCCAGCAGCATAACTTGGGGAACGAACACCGGGGAGCTGTTTTTT. This gives the protein CASSITWGTNTGELFF.

Only a few counts were recorded for this clonotype. The V gene is TRBV5-4, the J gene TRBJ2-2; TRBD1 aligns across 8 bases. The CDR3 totals 16 residues. J lost 2 bases, V lost 4 bases, and 7 bases had no gene match. Germline V lookup: CDR1 SGHNT, CDR2 YYREEE (reference sequence). CDR3 in DNA: TGTGCCAGCAGCGTCTGGACAGGGAGAAACACCGGGGAGCTGTTTTTT. Protein: CASSVWTGRNTGELFF. The variable domain in full, completed from reference TRBV5-4 and TRBJ2-2, reads ETGVTQSPTHLIKTRGQQVTLRCSSQSGHNTVSWYQQALGQGPQFIFQYYREEENGRGNFPPRFSGLQFPNYSSELNVNALELDDSALYLCASSVWTGRNTGELFFGEGSRLTVL.

This clonotype has only a few counts. The chain combines TRBV27 with TRBJ1-2; 10 positions match TRBD1. The CDR3 contains 14 residues. CDR1 and CDR2 from the germline V gene are MNHEY and SMNVEV (reference sequence). J lost 8 bases, V lost 5 bases, and 8 bases had no gene match. CDR3 sequence: CASSTGTGAYGYTF. The CDR3 DNA follows: TGTGCCAGCAGTACCGGGACAGGGGCGTACGGCTACACCTTC.

This clonotype was seen only a few times. CDR3 DNA: TGTGCCAGCAGCTTAGCTAAGGACCCCTGGACCAACTATGGCTACACCTTC. Protein sequence: CASSLAKDPWTNYGYTF. The gene calls are TRBV7-9 and TRBJ1-2, with D unclear. The CDR3 runs 17 residues. V was pared by 0 bases and J by 2 bases, with 16 bases between. Germline CDR1 SEHNR, CDR2 FQNEAQ (reference sequence).

This clonotype was counted only a few times. The chain joins TRBV6-1 to TRBJ2-1; D remains unclear. Looked up from germline, CDR1 is MNHNS and CDR2 is SASEGT. V lost 2 bases to trimming and J lost 11 bases, with 7 bases between them. The CDR3 is 11 amino acids. The CDR3 reads CASSELLKQFF. As DNA, the CDR3 is TGTGCCAGCAGTGAACTCCTGAAGCAGTTCTTC.

This clonotype was detected ten times or more. The chain combines TRBV12-3 or TRBV12-4 with TRBJ2-5, with 8 bases matching TRBD2. This CDR3 is 15 amino acids long. V was clipped by 6 bases and J by 2 bases; unmatched bases: 8. DNA for the CDR3: TGTGCCAGCAGACCCACTAGCGGCCCGCAAGAGACCCAGTACTTC. Amino acid sequence: CASRPTSGPQETQYF.

This clonotype was observed a few times. V usage is TRBV5-1 and J usage is TRBJ2-2, with no clear D. The CDR3 covers 15 residues. Germline V gives CDR1 SGHRS, CDR2 YFSETQ. With 1 base removed from V and 5 bases from J, the gap between germline ends came to 12 bases. The CDR3 sequence is CASSLSATQTGELFF. The CDR3 DNA sequence: TGCGCCAGCAGCTTGTCGGCTACCCAAACCGGGGAGCTGTTTTTT.

This clonotype was seen ten or more times. The chain combines TRBV6-1 with TRBJ2-3; 7 nucleotides line up with TRBD2. J was trimmed by 5 bases and V by 6 bases; bases with no gene match: 11. Germline V lookup: CDR1 MNHNS, CDR2 SASEGT. The CDR3 runs to 15 residues. In DNA form, the CDR3 reads TGTGCCAGCAGCACCCTAGCGGAGGGTGGAGATACGCAGTATTTT. Translated, it gives CASSTLAEGGDTQYF.

This clonotype was detected many times. The V and J genes are TRBV4-2 and TRBJ2-3; maybe TRBD2 (6 bases). This CDR3 has 17 residues. Deletions cut 3 bases from V and 1 base from J, with 17 bases between. CDR1 and CDR2 (germline): LGHNA, YNFKEQ. The CDR3 DNA sequence: TGTGCCAGCAGCCACCTCCGGCTGGACTATGGCACAGATACGCAGTATTTT. The encoded protein is CASSHLRLDYGTDTQYF.

The V and J genes are TRBV19 and TRBJ1-5; TRBD1 is a possible D gene (5 bases). CDR3 length: 16 amino acids. Germline CDR1 and CDR2: LNHDA and SQIVND (reference sequence). Trimming took off 2 bases at V and 5 bases at J, with 16 bases between the two ends. DNA for the CDR3: TGTGCCAGTAGTATACTTGACAGCTTGGGGGATCAGCCCCAGCATTTT. Translated, it gives CASSILDSLGDQPQHF.

Concerning this clonotype: This may stem from a read error, because a much larger clone lies one nucleotide away. This chain joins TRBV11-2 and TRBJ1-2; D possibly corresponds to TRBD1 (5 bases). The CDR3 spans 18 residues. CDR1 and CDR2 from the germline V gene are SGHAT and FQNNGV. CDR3 amino acids: CASSSLRRQRTDGFGRVF. The CDR3 DNA follows: TGTGCCAGCAGCTCACTCCGGAGACAGAGGACCGATGGTTTCGGCAGGGTCTTC.

This clonotype was detected ten times or more. J is TRBJ2-7 and V is TRBV5-1; D possibly corresponds to TRBD2 (6 bases). This CDR3 has 14 residues. The germline V gene encodes CDR1 SGHRS and CDR2 YFSETQ. Trimming cost V 0 bases and J 5 bases, with 12 bases left between them. For the CDR3, the DNA is TGCGCCAGCAGCTTGGAGGGGACTGTGGACGAGCAGTACTTC. Its protein product is CASSLEGTVDEQYF. Drawing the rest from reference TRBV5-1 and TRBJ2-7, the complete variable domain is KAGVTQTPRYLIKTRGQQVTLSCSPISGHRSVSWYQQTPGQGLQFLFEYFSETQRNKGNFPGRFSGRQFSNSRSEMNVSTLELGDSALYLCASSLEGTVDEQYFGPGTRLTVT.

This clonotype was seen a few times. The chain couples TRBV6-1 to TRBJ1-3, with 7 bases lining up with TRBD1. CDR3 size: 15 residues. V was clipped by 6 bases and J by 1 base; unmatched bases: 6. The germline CDR1 and CDR2 sequences are MNHNS and SASEGT. For the CDR3, the DNA is TGTGCCAGCAGAAGTGACAGGGCTTCTGGAAACACCATATATTTT. Protein product: CASRSDRASGNTIYF.

This chain uses TRBV28 with TRBJ1-2; D possibly corresponds to TRBD1 (6 bases). This CDR3 has 13 amino acids. V was shortened by 2 bases and J by 6 bases, with 10 bases between the two germline ends. The germline V gene has CDR1 MDHEN and CDR2 SYDVKM. DNA of the CDR3: TGTGCCAGCAGTTTACCTCGGACAGATGGCTACACCTTC. Translation: CASSLPRTDGYTF.

The chain has TRBV7-9 and TRBJ2-7; TRBD2 agrees at 15 bases. Germline V lookup: CDR1 SEHNR, CDR2 FQNEAQ (reference sequence). There are 16 residues in the CDR3. V gave up 5 bases and J gave up 6 bases; unmatched junction bases: 8. The CDR3 reads CASSPLGLAGGIEQYF. The CDR3 DNA sequence: TGTGCCAGCAGCCCACTTGGACTAGCGGGAGGGATCGAGCAGTACTTC.

Ten or more counts support this clonotype. V is TRBV3-1 and J is TRBJ2-1, with 7 bases that match TRBD1. The V gene's germline CDR1 is LGHDT and CDR2 YNNKEL (reference sequence). Germline trimming cut 1 base from V and 6 bases from J; bases unmatched to any gene: 6. The CDR3 has 15 residues. CDR3 DNA sequence: TGTGCCAGCAGCCAAGGCACTACAGGGGTCAATGAGCAGTTCTTC. Its protein product is CASSQGTTGVNEQFF.

This clonotype appeared many times. CDR3 region: CASSQTRTFSTDTQYF. The CDR3 DNA reads TGTGCCAGCAGCCAGACAAGGACGTTTTCCACAGATACGCAGTATTTT. The gene calls are TRBV3-1 and TRBJ2-3; D is ambiguous. The germline V and J ends were trimmed by 3 bases and 2 bases, with 15 bases remaining between them. The CDR3 spans 16 residues. The germline gives CDR1 LGHDT, CDR2 YNNKEL (reference sequence).

This clonotype was counted a few times. The chain recombines TRBV27 with TRBJ1-3; the D is unclear. The CDR3 loop spans 15 amino acids. V was cut by 3 bases and J by 0 bases, with 9 bases left in between. Germline assignment: CDR1 MNHEY and CDR2 SMNVEV (reference sequence). The CDR3 coding sequence is TGTGCCAGCAGTTTCAACAGCGACTCTGGAAACACCATATATTTT. Its translation is CASSFNSDSGNTIYF.

This clonotype was seen at least ten times. The genes are TRBV5-5 and TRBJ1-2; D is unresolved. Germline V gene data show CDR1 as SGHKS and CDR2 as YYEKEE (reference sequence). CDR3 length: 13 residues. Trimming shortened V by 5 bases and J by 2 bases, and 10 bases separated the two germline ends. For the CDR3, the DNA is TGTGCCAGCAGTTCTTGGGAAAACTATGGCTACACCTTC. Translated, it gives CASSSWENYGYTF.

The sample holds a few counts of this clonotype. The J gene is TRBJ1-5, the V gene TRBV10-2; TRBD1 might be the D (6 bases). V gave up 8 bases and J gave up 3 bases, with 11 bases separating them. Germline V gene data show CDR1 as WSHSY and CDR2 as SAAADI. CDR3 length: 13 amino acids. CDR3 protein: CASGGAPNQPQHF. CDR3 sequence (DNA): TGCGCCAGCGGGGGGGCCCCCAATCAGCCCCAGCATTTT.

The CDR3 coding sequence is TGCAGTGCTAAGGTGGGGGACAGAGAAGTGGGGGGCTACACCTTC. This gives the protein CSAKVGDREVGGYTF. The V gene is TRBV20-1, the J gene TRBJ1-2; 7 positions agree with TRBD1. The germline V gene encodes CDR1 DFQATT and CDR2 SNEGSKA (reference sequence). CDR3 length: 15 amino acids. V lost 4 bases to trimming and J lost 8 bases; unmatched junction nucleotides: 16.

This clonotype showed up just a few times. V usage is TRBV29-1 and J usage is TRBJ2-7; the D gene is possibly TRBD2 (5 bases). Germline-derived CDR1 and CDR2 are SQVTM and ANQGSEA. CDR3 length: 11 amino acids. V was clipped by 0 bases and J by 5 bases, with 5 bases between them. CDR3 sequence (DNA): TGCAGCGTTGAAGAAGCGGACGAGCAGTACTTC. Its protein product is CSVEEADEQYF.

This clonotype has at least ten counts. CDR3 residues: CAWIRGWDTEAFF. As DNA, the CDR3 is TGTGCCTGGATACGAGGATGGGACACTGAAGCTTTCTTT. This chain joins TRBV30 and TRBJ1-1; D unresolved. This CDR3 contains 13 residues. V shed 4 bases and J shed 3 bases, with 12 bases lying between them. CDR1 and CDR2 (germline): GTSNPN, SVGIG (reference sequence).

DNA of the CDR3: TGTGCCAGCAGCGGTGGACATTACTACAATGAGCAGTTCTTC. Translation: CASSGGHYYNEQFF. V and J are TRBV5-6 and TRBJ2-1; possible D gene TRBD1, 5 bases. Germline V gives CDR1 SGHDT, CDR2 YYEEEE. Between the trimmed V and J ends, which lost 4 bases and 3 bases, there was a span of 11 bases. The CDR3 runs 14 residues.